The present TCR beta chain was sequenced within a study of blood T cells in healthy people across ages. The CDR3 has 13 amino acids. Trimming removed 7 bases from V and 5 bases from J; junction bases left unmatched: 3. In germline, CDR1 is SEHNR, CDR2 FQNEAQ (reference sequence). This clonotype was detected a few times. It was with a sample-barcoded 5' primer and a J-beta primer mix that a second PCR of roughly 7 to 12 cycles was run. TCRdb reprocessed the 5' RACE reads via MiXCR and lists one record per CDR3 protein. The sample lists some 1,000,000 distinct CDR3 sequences, about 23% occurring once. The sample was also linked to a second study, of T cells of mothers and their children.

V and J are TRBV7-9 and TRBJ2-3; 10 bases are a match to TRBD2. The TCR originated in a girl aged 2 to 9 in good health. The sample was blood. CDR3 region: CASKREGQDTQYF. The CDR3 region has the DNA TGTGCCAGCAAGCGGGAGGGCCAAGATACGCAGTATTTT.